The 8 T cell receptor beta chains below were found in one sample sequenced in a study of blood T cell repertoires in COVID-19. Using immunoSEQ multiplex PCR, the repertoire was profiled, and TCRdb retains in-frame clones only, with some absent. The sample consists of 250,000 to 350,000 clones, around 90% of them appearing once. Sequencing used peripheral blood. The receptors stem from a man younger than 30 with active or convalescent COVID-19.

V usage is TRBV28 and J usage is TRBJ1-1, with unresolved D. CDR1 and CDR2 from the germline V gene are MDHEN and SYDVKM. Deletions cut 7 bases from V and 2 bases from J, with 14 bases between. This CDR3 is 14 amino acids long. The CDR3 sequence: CASTSPGKNTEAFF. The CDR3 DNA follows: TGTGCCAGCACATCCCCGGGGAAAAACACTGAAGCTTTCTTT.

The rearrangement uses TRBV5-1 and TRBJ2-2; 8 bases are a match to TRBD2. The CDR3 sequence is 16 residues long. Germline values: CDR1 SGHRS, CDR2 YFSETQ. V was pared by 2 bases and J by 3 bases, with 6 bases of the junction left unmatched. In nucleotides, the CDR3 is TGCGCCAGCAGCTTTGAGGCTAGCGGGTACACCGGGGAGCTGTTTTTT. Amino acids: CASSFEASGYTGELFF.

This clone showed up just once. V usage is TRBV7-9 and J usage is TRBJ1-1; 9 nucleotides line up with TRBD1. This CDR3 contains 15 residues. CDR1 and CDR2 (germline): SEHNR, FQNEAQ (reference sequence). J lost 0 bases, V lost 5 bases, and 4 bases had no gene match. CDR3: CASSTGQGMNTEAFF. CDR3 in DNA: TGTGCCAGCAGCACTGGACAGGGGATGAACACTGAAGCTTTCTTT.

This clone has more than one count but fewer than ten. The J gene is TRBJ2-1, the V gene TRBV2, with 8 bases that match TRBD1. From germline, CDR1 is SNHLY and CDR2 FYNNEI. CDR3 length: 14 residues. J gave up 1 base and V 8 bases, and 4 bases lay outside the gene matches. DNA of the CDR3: TGTGCCAGCGATGACAGGGGTTCCTACAATGAGCAGTTCTTC. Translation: CASDDRGSYNEQFF.

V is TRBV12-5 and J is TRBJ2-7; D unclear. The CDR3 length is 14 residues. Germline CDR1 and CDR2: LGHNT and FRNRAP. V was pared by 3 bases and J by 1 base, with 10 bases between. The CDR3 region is CASGFGGRSYEQYF. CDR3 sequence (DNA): TGTGCTAGTGGTTTCGGCGGCCGGTCCTACGAGCAGTACTTC.

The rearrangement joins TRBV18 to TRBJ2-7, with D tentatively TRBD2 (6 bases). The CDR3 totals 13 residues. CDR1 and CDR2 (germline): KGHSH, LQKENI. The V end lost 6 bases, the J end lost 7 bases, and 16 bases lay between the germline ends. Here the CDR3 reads CASSGALREEQYF. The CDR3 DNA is TGTGCCAGCTCCGGGGCGCTACGGGAGGAGCAGTACTTC. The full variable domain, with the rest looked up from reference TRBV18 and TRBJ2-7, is NAGVMQNPRHLVRRRGQEARLRCSPMKGHSHVYWYRQLPEEGLKFMVYLQKENIIDESGMPKERFSAEFPKEGPSILRIQQVVRGDSAAYFCASSGALREEQYFGPGTRLTVT.

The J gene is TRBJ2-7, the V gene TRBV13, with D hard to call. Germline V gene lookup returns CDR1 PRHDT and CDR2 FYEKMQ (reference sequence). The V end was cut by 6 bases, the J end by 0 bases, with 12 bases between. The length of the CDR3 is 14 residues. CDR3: CASRRTSVSYEQYF. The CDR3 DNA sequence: TGTGCCAGCAGGAGAACGTCGGTCTCCTACGAGCAGTACTTC.

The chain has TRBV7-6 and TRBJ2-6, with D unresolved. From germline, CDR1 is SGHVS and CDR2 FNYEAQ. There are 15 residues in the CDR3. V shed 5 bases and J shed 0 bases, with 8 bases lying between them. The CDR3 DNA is TGTGCCAGCAGCCCTGTACTCTCTGGGGCCAACGTCCTGACTTTC. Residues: CASSPVLSGANVLTF. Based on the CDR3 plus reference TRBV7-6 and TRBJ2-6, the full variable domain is GAGVSQSPRYKVTKRGQDVALRCDPISGHVSLYWYRQALGQGPEFLTYFNYEAQQDKSGLPNDRFSAERPEGSISTLTIQRTEQRDSAMYRCASSPVLSGANVLTFGAGSRLTVL.